This record concerns one T cell receptor (beta chain) sequence. This specimen belongs to a study of OX40 agonist ivuxolimab in advanced cancers. Germline loops: CDR1 SQVTM, CDR2 ANQGSEA. CDR3 length equals 13 residues. Trimming took 4 bases from V and 6 from J, leaving 16 bases between them. The assay was immunoSEQ multiplex PCR, and TCRdb's table has in-frame clones only and misses some. The data contain about 19,000 clones, around four fifths of them singletons. Material: CD4+ or CD8+ T cells sorted from blood, obtained in a trial of the OX40 agonist ivuxolimab. The clonotype comes from an adult with an advanced solid tumor such as melanoma, head and neck, liver or kidney cancer. The rearrangement joins TRBV29-1 to TRBJ2-7; D could derive from TRBD1 or TRBD2 (6 bases each). The CDR3 DNA reads as TGCAGCGTTGTAGCCACAGGGCGGGGCGAGCAGTACTTC. Translated, it gives CSVVATGRGEQYF.